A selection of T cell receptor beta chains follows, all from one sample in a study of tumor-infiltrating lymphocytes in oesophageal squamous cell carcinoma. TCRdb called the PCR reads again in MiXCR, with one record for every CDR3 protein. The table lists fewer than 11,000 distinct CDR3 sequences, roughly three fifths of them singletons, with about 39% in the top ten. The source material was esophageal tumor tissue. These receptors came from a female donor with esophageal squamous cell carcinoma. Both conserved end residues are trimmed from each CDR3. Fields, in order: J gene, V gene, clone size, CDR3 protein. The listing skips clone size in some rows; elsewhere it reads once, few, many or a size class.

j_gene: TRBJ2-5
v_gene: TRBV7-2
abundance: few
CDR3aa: ASSLVPDSRWY

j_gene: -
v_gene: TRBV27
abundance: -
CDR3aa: ASSLSTEYNEQF

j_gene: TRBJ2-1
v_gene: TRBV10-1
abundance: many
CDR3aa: ASSRDLSSYNEQF

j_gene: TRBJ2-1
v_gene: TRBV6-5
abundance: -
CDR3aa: ASSRDYTNNEQF

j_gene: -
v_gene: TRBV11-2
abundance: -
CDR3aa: ASSLGTGLYEQY

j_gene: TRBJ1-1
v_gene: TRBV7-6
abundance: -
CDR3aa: ASSLGTVTEAF

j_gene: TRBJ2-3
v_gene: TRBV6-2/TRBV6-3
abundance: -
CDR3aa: ASSYSIPQGAYTDTQY

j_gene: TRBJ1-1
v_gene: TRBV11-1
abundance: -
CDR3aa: ASSLVGSAGDTEAF

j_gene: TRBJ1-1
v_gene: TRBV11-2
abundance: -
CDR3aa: ASCLNGGTEAF

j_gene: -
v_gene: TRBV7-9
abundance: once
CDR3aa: ASSPGQGRREQF

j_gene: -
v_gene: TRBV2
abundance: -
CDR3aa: ASSSGLTGELF

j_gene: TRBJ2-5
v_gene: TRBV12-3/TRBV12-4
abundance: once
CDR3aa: ASSLGPPGTQY

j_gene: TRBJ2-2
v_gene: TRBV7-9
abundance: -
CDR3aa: ASATRRENTGELF

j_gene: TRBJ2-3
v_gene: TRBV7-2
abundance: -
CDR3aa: ASSLRAWDTQY

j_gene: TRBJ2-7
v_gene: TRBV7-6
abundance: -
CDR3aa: ASSLVAAGGDEQY

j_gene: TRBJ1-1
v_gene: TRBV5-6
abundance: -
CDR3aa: ASSLGGANTEAF